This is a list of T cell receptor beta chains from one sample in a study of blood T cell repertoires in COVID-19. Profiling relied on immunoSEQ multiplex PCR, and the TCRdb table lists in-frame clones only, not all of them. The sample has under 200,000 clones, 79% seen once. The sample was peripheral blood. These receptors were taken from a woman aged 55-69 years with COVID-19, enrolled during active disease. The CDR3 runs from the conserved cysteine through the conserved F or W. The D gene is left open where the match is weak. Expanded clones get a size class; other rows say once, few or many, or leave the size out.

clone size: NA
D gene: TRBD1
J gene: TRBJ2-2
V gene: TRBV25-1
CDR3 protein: CASSGIGTGDTGELFF
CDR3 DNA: TGTGCCAGCAGTGGAATCGGGACAGGGGACACCGGGGAGCTGTTTTTT

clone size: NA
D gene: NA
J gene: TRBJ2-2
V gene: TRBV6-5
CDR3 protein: CASSTGLSYTGELFF
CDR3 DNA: TGTGCCAGCAGTACGGGACTTAGTTACACCGGGGAGCTGTTTTTT

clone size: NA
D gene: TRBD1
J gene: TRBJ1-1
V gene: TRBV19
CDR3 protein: CASSINRGGSEAFF
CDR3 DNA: TGTGCCAGTAGTATTAACAGGGGTGGGTCTGAAGCTTTCTTT

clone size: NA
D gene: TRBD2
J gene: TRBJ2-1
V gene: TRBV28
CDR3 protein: CASSLFPSGDLSSYNEQFF
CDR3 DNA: TGTGCCAGCAGTTTATTCCCTAGCGGGGACTTGAGCTCCTACAATGAGCAGTTCTTC

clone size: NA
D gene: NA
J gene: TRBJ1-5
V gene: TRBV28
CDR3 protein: CASSSDPPAGRNQPQHF
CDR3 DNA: TGTGCCAGCAGTTCCGACCCACCGGCAGGGAGGAATCAGCCCCAGCATTTT

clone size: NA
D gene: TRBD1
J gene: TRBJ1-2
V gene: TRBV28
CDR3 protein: CASRWTGGHGYTF
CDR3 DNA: TGTGCCAGCAGGTGGACAGGGGGCCATGGCTACACCTTC

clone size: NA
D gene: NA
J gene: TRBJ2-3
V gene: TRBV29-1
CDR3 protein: CSVEAGVPDTQYF
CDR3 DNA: TGCAGCGTTGAAGCGGGGGTTCCGGATACGCAGTATTTT

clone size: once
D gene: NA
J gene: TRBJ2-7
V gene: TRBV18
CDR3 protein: CASSLTFYEQYF
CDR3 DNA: TGTGCCAGCTCCCTGACTTTTTACGAGCAGTACTTC

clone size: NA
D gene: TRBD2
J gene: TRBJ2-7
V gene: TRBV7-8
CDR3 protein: CASSLHTSGRGRWSYEQYF
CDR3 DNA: TGTGCCAGCAGCTTACACACTAGCGGGAGAGGGAGGTGGTCCTACGAGCAGTACTTC

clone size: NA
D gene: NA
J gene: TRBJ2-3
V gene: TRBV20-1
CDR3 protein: CSASIRQSTDTQYF
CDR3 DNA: TGCAGTGCTAGTATTCGACAATCCACAGATACGCAGTATTTT